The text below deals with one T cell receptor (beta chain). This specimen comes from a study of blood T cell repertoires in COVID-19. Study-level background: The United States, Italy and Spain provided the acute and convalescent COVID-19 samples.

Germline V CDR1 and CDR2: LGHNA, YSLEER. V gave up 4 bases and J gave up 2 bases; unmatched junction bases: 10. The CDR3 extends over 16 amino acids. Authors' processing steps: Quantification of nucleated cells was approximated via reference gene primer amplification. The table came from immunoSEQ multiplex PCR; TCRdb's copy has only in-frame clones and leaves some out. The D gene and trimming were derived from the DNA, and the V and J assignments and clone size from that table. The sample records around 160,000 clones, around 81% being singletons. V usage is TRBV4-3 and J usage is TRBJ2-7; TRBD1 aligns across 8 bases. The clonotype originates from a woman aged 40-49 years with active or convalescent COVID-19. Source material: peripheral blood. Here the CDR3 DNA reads TGCGCCAGCAGCCCCGGATCCGGACAGGGAACCTACGAGCAGTACTTC. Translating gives CASSPGSGQGTYEQYF.